This entry features one T cell receptor (beta chain) sequence. What it binds is not known. Generated by immunoSEQ multiplex PCR, the TCRdb table keeps only in-frame clones and is missing some. This sample yields 26,000 or so clones, of which approximately 85% are seen a single time; around 5.2% belongs to the top ten. The data belong to a study of lymphopenia after photon versus proton radiotherapy. Study results and limitations: After the lymphocyte nadir, photon-treated repertoires showed oligoclonal expansion, especially of CD8+ Temra cells. Relative stability marked proton patients; photon patients lost diversity and naive cells. Better survival with proton therapy was suggested as possible, not demonstrated. In patients who died, overall survival fell as post-nadir TCR diversity dropped more.

The sequence was collected from a man between 25 and 39 years old with gastric cancer. The sequencing used peripheral blood, collected from a patient treated with photon-based radiotherapy.

CDR3 sequence: CASSFDLPAEQFF. For the CDR3, the DNA is TGTGCCAGCAGCTTCGACCTCCCGGCTGAGCAGTTCTTC. The rearrangement joins TRBV7-9 to TRBJ2-1, with D uncertain. The CDR3 spans 13 residues. Trimming cost V 3 bases and J 9 bases, with 12 bases left between them. CDR1 is SEHNR and CDR2 is FQNEAQ in the germline V gene (reference sequence).